This T cell receptor (beta chain) originates from a study of blood T cell repertoires in COVID-19. On the study more broadly: The origin of the acute and convalescent COVID-19 samples was the United States, Italy and Spain. From T cells, B-cell-depleted T cells, or PBMCs came the material, which was cDNA or gDNA.

Original analysis: Estimation of nucleated cell counts relied on the amplification of reference gene primers. The assay was immunoSEQ multiplex PCR, and TCRdb's table has in-frame clones only and misses some. V and J calls and clone size come straight from that table; D and trimming were deduced from the DNA. Of fewer than 35,000 clones in the sample, 85% to 90% were seen once. This CDR3 is built from 15 residues. Looked up from germline, CDR1 is SGHKS and CDR2 is YYEKEE (reference sequence). V shed 5 bases and J 8 bases; nucleotides not matched to a gene: 14. The receptor was isolated from a man aged 65-85 years with active COVID-19. The chain carries TRBV5-5 and TRBJ1-2; 8 positions agree with TRBD1. The specimen sequenced was peripheral blood. The CDR3 sequence: CASSPRVQGAWGYTF. CDR3 sequence (DNA): TGTGCCAGCAGTCCTAGGGTTCAGGGGGCCTGGGGCTACACCTTC.